The clone carrying this T cell receptor (beta chain) was seen a few times. The target antigen is unknown. The CDR3 loop spans 15 amino acids. The germline V gene has CDR1 SQVTM and CDR2 ANQGSEA. With 4 bases removed from V and 0 bases from J, the gap between germline ends came to 10 bases. The sample originates from a study of T cells after yellow fever vaccination. Study conclusions and caveats: Clones from primary vaccination mostly reappeared after the booster (96% CD4, around 90% CD8).

The study made its TCR cDNA through 5'RACE template switching. That step introduced a universal primer site along with UMIs. TCRdb reprocessed the 5' RACE reads with MiXCR, giving one entry per CDR3 protein. This table has hundreds of thousands of distinct CDR3 sequences, approximately 13% appearing once. This clonotype was sampled from a man between 25 and 39 years old who received the YFV17D yellow fever vaccine. The chain carries TRBV29-1 and TRBJ2-6; D is unresolved. Sequencing used PBMCs, obtained on the day of the yellow fever booster vaccination. The CDR3 DNA reads TGCAGCGTTGGGGATGGTAACTCTGGGGCCAACGTCCTGACTTTC. It encodes CSVGDGNSGANVLTF.